The 14 T cell receptor beta chains given below trace back to one sample, sequenced in a study of CD8 T cells in ankylosing spondylitis. Each CDR3 protein gets one entry after TCRdb re-called the 5' RACE reads with MiXCR. The sample shows 100,000 to 150,000 distinct CDR3 sequences, roughly a tenth of them seen only once. The sequencing input was blood, either unsorted or a sorted T cell fraction (not recorded which). The receptors come from a male donor with ankylosing spondylitis or in good health (not recorded which).

This clonotype has ten or more counts. CDR3 nucleotide sequence: TGCAGTGCTAGAATGGACTCAGGAGACTTCGCCGAGCAGTACTTC. Amino acid sequence: CSARMDSGDFAEQYF. The chain joins TRBV20-1 to TRBJ2-7; TRBD2 is a possible D gene (5 bases). The length of the CDR3 is 15 residues. The germline V gene has CDR1 DFQATT and CDR2 SNEGSKA (reference sequence). Trimming took off 2 bases at V and 6 bases at J, with 20 bases between the two ends.

The chain has TRBV12-3 or TRBV12-4 and TRBJ2-1, with D possibly being TRBD1 or TRBD2 (5 bases each). V shed 0 bases and J shed 7 bases, with 13 bases lying between them. This CDR3 has 15 residues. The CDR3 DNA follows: TGTGCCAGCAGTTTAGCCGGGGCGACGTTGAATGAGCAGTTCTTC. It codes for CASSLAGATLNEQFF.

This clonotype was seen a few times. The rearrangement links TRBV20-1 to TRBJ2-7; possible D gene TRBD2, 5 bases. Germline CDR1 reads DFQATT; CDR2 reads SNEGSKA (reference sequence). This CDR3 contains 14 residues. The V gene lost 0 bases and the J gene lost 4 bases, with 13 bases spanning the gap. The CDR3 loop is CSARDLGGLYEQYF. The CDR3 bases are TGCAGTGCTAGAGATCTTGGAGGTCTTTACGAGCAGTACTTC.

This clonotype was detected ten times or more. This rearrangement joins TRBV20-1 to TRBJ2-3; D is uncertain. The CDR3 contains 14 residues. Germline V gives CDR1 DFQATT, CDR2 SNEGSKA (reference sequence). V dropped 4 bases and J dropped 0 bases, with 11 bases sitting between them. The CDR3 nucleotides are TGCAGTGCTATTCGTCCCCCTAGCACAGATACGCAGTATTTT. The encoded protein is CSAIRPPSTDTQYF.

Concerning this clonotype: A much larger clonotype is one base distant, so this may be a read error. The chain uses TRBV15 and TRBJ2-1; TRBD2 matches at 9 bases. With 5 bases clipped from V and 8 bases from J, the junction kept 13 bases outside the gene matches. Germline CDR1 is LNHNV and CDR2 is YYDKDF (reference sequence). This CDR3 contains 16 residues. For the CDR3, the DNA is TGTGCCACCAGCGAACGGTGGAGCGGGAGGTTCTATGAGCAGTTCTTC. Encoded protein: CATSERWSGRFYEQFF.

The sample holds one count of this clonotype. The chain uses TRBV28 and TRBJ1-2; 11 bases are shared with TRBD1. Germline loops: CDR1 MDHEN, CDR2 SYDVKM. J lost 6 bases, V lost 8 bases, and 11 bases had no gene match. CDR3 length: 15 residues. The CDR3 spells CASRRGQGGFNGYTF. The CDR3 coding sequence is TGTGCCAGCCGGCGGGGACAGGGGGGATTCAATGGCTACACCTTC.

This clonotype was detected ten times or more. V is TRBV4-2 and J is TRBJ2-3, with D tentatively TRBD1 or TRBD2 (5 bases each). Deletions cut 4 bases from V and 3 bases from J, with 11 bases between. Germline CDR1 and CDR2: LGHNA and YNFKEQ. The CDR3 sequence is 14 residues long. The CDR3, as DNA: TGTGCCAGCAGCCGAGAGGGACGAACAGATACGCAGTATTTT. It specifies CASSREGRTDTQYF.

This clonotype has a handful of counts. The J gene is TRBJ2-5, the V gene TRBV7-9; no reliable D call. V was cut by 5 bases and J by 7 bases, with 17 bases left in between. Per germline, CDR1 SEHNR and CDR2 FQNEAQ (reference sequence). This CDR3 comprises 14 residues. CDR3 coding DNA: TGTGCCAGCAGCCCCGACGAGGCGTCCGGGACCCAGTACTTC. This translates into CASSPDEASGTQYF.

In this sample, this clonotype turned up many times. Here the CDR3 reads CSVPKDGFYGYTF. The CDR3 DNA follows: TGCAGTGTGCCAAAGGACGGATTCTATGGCTACACCTTC. The V gene is TRBV20-1, the J gene TRBJ1-2, with D uncertain. Germline V CDR1 and CDR2: DFQATT, SNEGSKA (reference sequence). V lost 7 bases and J lost 4, with 16 bases in between. This CDR3 comprises 13 residues.

This clonotype showed up many times. V usage is TRBV7-2 and J usage is TRBJ2-1; 13 bases match TRBD2. This CDR3 is built from 16 residues. Per the germline V gene, CDR1 is SGHTA and CDR2 is FQGNSA. Germline trimming cut 5 bases from V and 8 bases from J; bases unmatched to any gene: 9. CDR3 DNA sequence: TGTGCCAGCAGCCGAGAATGGACTAGCGGGGGTCATGAGCAGTTCTTC. It translates to CASSREWTSGGHEQFF.

This clonotype was observed many times. The chain joins TRBV7-2 to TRBJ2-2, with TRBD2 identical over 12 bases. Germline values: CDR1 SGHTA, CDR2 FQGNSA. Germline trimming cut 5 bases from V and 5 bases from J; bases unmatched to any gene: 6. CDR3 length: 16 amino acids. The CDR3 here is CASSQTSGRATGELFF. For the CDR3, the DNA is TGTGCCAGCAGCCAGACTAGCGGGAGAGCGACCGGGGAGCTGTTTTTT. The whole variable domain, filled in from reference TRBV7-2 and TRBJ2-2, reads GAGVSQSPSNKVTEKGKDVELRCDPISGHTALYWYRQSLGQGLEFLIYFQGNSAPDKSGLPSDRFSAERTGGSVSTLTIQRTQQEDSAVYLCASSQTSGRATGELFFGEGSRLTVL.

The sample holds a few counts of this clonotype. The chain carries TRBV5-1 and TRBJ1-6, with D possibly being TRBD1 (5 bases). Germline CDR1 SGHRS, CDR2 YFSETQ. This CDR3 has 14 amino acids. V was trimmed by 6 bases and J by 10 bases, leaving 17 bases between them. Here the CDR3 reads CASTPSGGVSPLHF. The CDR3 bases are TGCGCCAGCACCCCCAGTGGGGGAGTGTCACCCCTCCACTTT.

The chain recombines TRBV21-1 with TRBJ2-7; TRBD2, the table's D call, lacks a check against the DNA. TRBV21-1 is designated a pseudogene. CDR3 size: 20 residues. CDR3 loop: CASSKGPRSFLRATAYEQYF. The CDR3 DNA follows: TGTGCCAGCAGCAAAGGTCCCCGTTCGTTCCTTAGGGCCACAGCCTACGAGCAGTACTTC.

There are many counts of this clonotype. The chain links TRBV21-1 to TRBJ2-4. TRBV21-1 is a documented pseudogene. The CDR3 has 17 amino acids. The CDR3: CASSKEKEWLAKNIQYF. The CDR3 DNA sequence: TGTGCCAGCAGCAAAGAAAAGGAATGGCTAGCCAAAAACATTCAGTACTTC.